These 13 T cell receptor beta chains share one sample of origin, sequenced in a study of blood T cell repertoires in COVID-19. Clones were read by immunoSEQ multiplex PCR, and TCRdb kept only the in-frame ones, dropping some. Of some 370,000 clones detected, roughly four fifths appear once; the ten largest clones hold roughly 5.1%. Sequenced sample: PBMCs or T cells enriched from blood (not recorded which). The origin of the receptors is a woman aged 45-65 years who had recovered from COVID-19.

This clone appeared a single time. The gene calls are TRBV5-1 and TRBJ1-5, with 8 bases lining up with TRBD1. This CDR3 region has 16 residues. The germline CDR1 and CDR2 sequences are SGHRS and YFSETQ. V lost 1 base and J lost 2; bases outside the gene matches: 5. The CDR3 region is CASSLTDRVGNQPQHF. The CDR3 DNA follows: TGCGCCAGCAGCTTGACGGACAGGGTTGGCAATCAGCCCCAGCATTTT.

The chain's CDR3 is CASSPGDRAFTEAFF. In DNA, the CDR3 is TGCGCCAGCAGCCCAGGAGACAGGGCATTCACTGAAGCTTTCTTT. The chain employs TRBV5-1 and TRBJ1-1; 7 bases agree with TRBD1. CDR3 size: 15 residues. CDR1 and CDR2 (germline): SGHRS, YFSETQ. Losses at the gene ends were 4 bases for V and 4 bases for J; bases not matched to a gene: 10.

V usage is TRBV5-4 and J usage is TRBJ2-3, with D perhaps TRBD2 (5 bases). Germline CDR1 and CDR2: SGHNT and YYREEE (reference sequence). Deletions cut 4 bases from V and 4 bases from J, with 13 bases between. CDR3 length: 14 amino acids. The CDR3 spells CASSPGSWSDTQYF. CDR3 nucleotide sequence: TGTGCCAGCAGCCCGGGGAGTTGGTCAGATACGCAGTATTTT.

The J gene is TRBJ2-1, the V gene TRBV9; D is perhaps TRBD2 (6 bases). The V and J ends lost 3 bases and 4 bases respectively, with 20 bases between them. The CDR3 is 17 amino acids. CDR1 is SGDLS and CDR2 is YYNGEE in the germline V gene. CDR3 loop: CASSEGRWAELYNEQFF. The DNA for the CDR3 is TGTGCCAGCAGCGAGGGGAGGTGGGCGGAATTATACAATGAGCAGTTCTTC.

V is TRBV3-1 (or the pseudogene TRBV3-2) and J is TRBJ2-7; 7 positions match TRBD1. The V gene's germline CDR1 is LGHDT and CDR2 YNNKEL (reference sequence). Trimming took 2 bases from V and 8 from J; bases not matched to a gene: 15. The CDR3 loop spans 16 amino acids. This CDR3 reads CASSQLDRDSSTQQYF. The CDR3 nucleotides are TGTGCCAGCAGCCAATTAGACCGGGACAGTTCGACCCAGCAGTACTTC.

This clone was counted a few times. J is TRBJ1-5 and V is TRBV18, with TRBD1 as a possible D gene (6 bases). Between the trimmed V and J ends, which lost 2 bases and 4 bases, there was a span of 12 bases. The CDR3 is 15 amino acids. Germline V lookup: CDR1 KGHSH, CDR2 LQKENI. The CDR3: CASSPLGAQNQPQHF. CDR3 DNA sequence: TGTGCCAGCTCACCATTGGGGGCCCAGAATCAGCCCCAGCATTTT.

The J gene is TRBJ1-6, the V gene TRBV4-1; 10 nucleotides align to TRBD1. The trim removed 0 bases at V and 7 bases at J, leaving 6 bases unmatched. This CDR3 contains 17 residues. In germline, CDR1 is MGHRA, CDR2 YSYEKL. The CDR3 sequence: CASSQETGGAGNSPLHF. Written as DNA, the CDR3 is TGCGCCAGCAGCCAAGAGACAGGGGGCGCGGGGAATTCACCCCTCCACTTT.

CDR3 region: CASSFGGENTEAFF. DNA for the CDR3: TGCGCCAGCAGCTTCGGGGGAGAGAACACTGAAGCTTTCTTT. The J gene is TRBJ1-1, the V gene TRBV5-1; a weak D match, TRBD1 (5 bases). From germline, CDR1 is SGHRS and CDR2 YFSETQ. This CDR3 contains 14 residues. The V gene lost 2 bases and the J gene lost 1 base, with 9 bases spanning the gap.

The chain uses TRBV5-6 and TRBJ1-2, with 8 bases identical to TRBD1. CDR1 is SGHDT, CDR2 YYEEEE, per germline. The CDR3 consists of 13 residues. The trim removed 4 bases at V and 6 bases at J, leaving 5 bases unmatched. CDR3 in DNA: TGTGCCAGCAGCGCGGCGGACAGGGATGGCTACACCTTC. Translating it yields CASSAADRDGYTF.

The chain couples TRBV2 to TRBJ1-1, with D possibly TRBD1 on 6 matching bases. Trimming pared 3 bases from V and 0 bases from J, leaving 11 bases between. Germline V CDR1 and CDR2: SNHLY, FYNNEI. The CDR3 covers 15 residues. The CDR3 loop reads CASSEWRTVNTEAFF. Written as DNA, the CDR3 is TGTGCCAGCAGTGAGTGGAGGACAGTGAACACTGAAGCTTTCTTT.

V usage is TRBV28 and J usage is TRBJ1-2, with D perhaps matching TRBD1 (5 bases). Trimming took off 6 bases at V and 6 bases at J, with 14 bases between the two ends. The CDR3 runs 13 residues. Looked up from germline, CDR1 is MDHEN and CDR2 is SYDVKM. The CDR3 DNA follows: TGTGCCAGCAGGAATTTGGGGGGGGATGGCTACACCTTC. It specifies CASRNLGGDGYTF.

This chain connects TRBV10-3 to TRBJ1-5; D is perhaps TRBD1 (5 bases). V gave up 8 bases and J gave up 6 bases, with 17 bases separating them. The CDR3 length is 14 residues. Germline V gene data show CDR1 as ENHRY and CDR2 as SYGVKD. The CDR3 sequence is CAISGGGVSQPQHF. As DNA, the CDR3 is TGTGCCATCTCCGGGGGTGGAGTGAGTCAGCCCCAGCATTTT.

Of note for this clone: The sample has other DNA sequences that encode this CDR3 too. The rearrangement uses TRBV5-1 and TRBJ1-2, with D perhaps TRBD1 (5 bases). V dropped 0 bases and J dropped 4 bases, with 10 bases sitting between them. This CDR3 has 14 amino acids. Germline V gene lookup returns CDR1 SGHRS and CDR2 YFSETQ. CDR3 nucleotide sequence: TGCGCCAGCAGCTTGGCCGGCGGGACCTATGGCTACACCTTC. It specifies CASSLAGGTYGYTF.